These 17 T cell receptor beta chains were sequenced from one sample in a study of CD8 T cells in ankylosing spondylitis. TCRdb passed the 5' RACE reads through MiXCR, listing each CDR3 protein once. The data show 130,000 or so distinct CDR3 sequences, with over 6% seen just once and 12% held by the top ten. Specimen: blood, either unsorted or a sorted T cell fraction (not recorded which). The origin of the receptors is a male donor with ankylosing spondylitis or in good health (not recorded which).

This clonotype was picked up many times. The rearrangement joins TRBV7-2 to TRBJ1-1, with a possible D match to TRBD1 (6 bases). This CDR3 region has 14 residues. The germline CDR1 and CDR2 sequences are SGHTA and FQGNSA. V was cut by 3 bases and J by 1 base, with 9 bases left in between. The CDR3 region is CASSLMGQNTEAFF. In DNA, the CDR3 is TGTGCCAGCAGCTTGATGGGACAGAACACTGAAGCTTTCTTT.

Many counts were recorded for this clonotype. The CDR3 is CASSPKLAGQYEQYF. DNA of the CDR3: TGTGCCAGCTCACCGAAACTAGCAGGCCAATACGAGCAGTACTTC. The chain carries TRBV18 and TRBJ2-7, with D perhaps matching TRBD2 (6 bases). The CDR3 covers 15 residues. The V end was cut by 3 bases, the J end by 4 bases, with 16 bases between. The V gene's germline CDR1 is KGHSH and CDR2 LQKENI.

This clonotype showed up many times. This chain uses TRBV7-6 with TRBJ2-3; D is unresolved. With 6 bases removed from V and 2 bases from J, the gap between germline ends came to 15 bases. Germline CDR1 reads SGHVS; CDR2 reads FNYEAQ. The CDR3 consists of 15 residues. CDR3 nucleotides: TGTGCCAGCAGGGAGCGTTTGGTTTACACAGATACGCAGTATTTT. Amino acid sequence: CASRERLVYTDTQYF.

This clonotype occurred many times. The chain couples TRBV5-1 to TRBJ2-1; 10 positions match TRBD2. Germline CDR1 and CDR2: SGHRS and YFSETQ. CDR3 length: 16 residues. The trim removed 0 bases at V and 8 bases at J, leaving 8 bases unmatched. The CDR3 nucleotides are TGCGCCAGCAGCTTGGATAGGGCTAGCGGGGGTGATGAGCAGTTCTTC. This codes for CASSLDRASGGDEQFF.

This clonotype was observed many times. This chain joins TRBV20-1 and TRBJ2-3; D may be TRBD2 (6 bases). CDR1 is DFQATT and CDR2 is SNEGSKA in the germline V gene (reference sequence). Trimming stripped 6 bases from V and 2 bases from J, with 24 bases between. The CDR3 length is 17 residues. The CDR3 bases are TGCAGTGCCGGGGGAAACCTAGGAGACTTGCCCACAGATACGCAGTATTTT. It is translated as CSAGGNLGDLPTDTQYF.

This clonotype was detected many times. V usage is TRBV5-1 and J usage is TRBJ1-2; weak D call: TRBD1 (6 bases). From germline, CDR1 is SGHRS and CDR2 YFSETQ. V dropped 0 bases and J dropped 2 bases, with 11 bases sitting between them. This CDR3 has 15 amino acids. The CDR3 sequence: CASSLEGGKNYGYTF. The CDR3 nucleotides read TGCGCCAGCAGCTTGGAGGGGGGGAAGAACTATGGCTACACCTTC.

This clonotype was found many times. J is TRBJ1-4 and V is TRBV10-3; 10 bases line up with TRBD1. CDR3 length equals 14 residues. Unmatched junction bases numbered 5, after V lost 6 bases and J lost 7 bases. Germline CDR1 ENHRY, CDR2 SYGVKD. This chain's CDR3 is CAISGTGVGEKLFF. CDR3 DNA: TGTGCCATCAGCGGGACAGGGGTCGGTGAAAAACTGTTTTTT.

This rearrangement joins TRBV4-1 to TRBJ2-3, with 9 bases matching TRBD2. Germline V gene lookup returns CDR1 MGHRA and CDR2 YSYEKL. With 1 base clipped from V and 4 bases from J, the junction kept 15 bases outside the gene matches. This CDR3 contains 19 residues. The CDR3 region is CASSQGPLAGDSWADTQYF. DNA for the CDR3: TGCGCCAGCAGCCAAGGGCCCTTAGCGGGAGACTCTTGGGCAGATACGCAGTATTTT.

This clonotype was detected many times. V usage is TRBV3-1 and J usage is TRBJ1-5; D is unclear. The V end lost 0 bases, the J end lost 9 bases, and 9 bases lay between the germline ends. CDR1 LGHDT and CDR2 YNNKEL come from the germline V gene (reference sequence). The CDR3 contains 13 residues. The CDR3 nucleotides read TGTGCCAGCAGCCAAGATCTTATAAGGCCCCAGCATTTT. The encoded protein is CASSQDLIRPQHF.

This clonotype was recorded at least ten times. The rearrangement joins TRBV6-1 to TRBJ1-5, with D maybe TRBD1 (5 bases). Deletions cut 8 bases from V and 10 bases from J, with 24 bases between. The CDR3 is made up of 15 amino acids. Germline V gives CDR1 MNHNS, CDR2 SASEGT. The CDR3 reads CASSSLRTGENPQHF. Written as DNA, the CDR3 is TGTGCCAGCTCTTCGCTGCGGACGGGGGAGAATCCCCAGCATTTT.

This clonotype was observed many times. The genes are TRBV5-1 and TRBJ2-1; the D gene is possibly TRBD2 (6 bases). Germline V lookup: CDR1 SGHRS, CDR2 YFSETQ. The length of the CDR3 is 16 residues. The V end was cut by 3 bases, the J end by 2 bases, with 15 bases between. The CDR3 reads CASSYAGTPPYNEQFF. The CDR3 bases are TGCGCCAGCAGCTACGCCGGGACTCCGCCCTACAATGAGCAGTTCTTC.

This clonotype was seen ten or more times. V is TRBV5-6 and J is TRBJ2-2; D is possibly TRBD2 (5 bases). This CDR3 contains 17 residues. Trimming cost V 4 bases and J 3 bases, with 19 bases left between them. The V gene's germline CDR1 is SGHDT and CDR2 YYEEEE. CDR3 region: CASSLGLMGADTGELFF. CDR3 coding DNA: TGTGCCAGCAGCCTGGGCTTAATGGGAGCGGACACCGGGGAGCTGTTTTTT.

This clonotype was seen ten or more times. V is TRBV30 and J is TRBJ2-1, with D perhaps TRBD2 (6 bases). This CDR3 region has 13 residues. Germline CDR1 is GTSNPN and CDR2 is SVGIG (reference sequence). The V gene lost 8 bases and the J gene lost 10 bases, with 21 bases spanning the gap. The CDR3 DNA reads TGTGCCGGACTGGCCGGGGGTCAGAAGGAGCAGTTCTTC. It specifies CAGLAGGQKEQFF.

This clonotype was observed a handful of times. CDR3 protein: CASSRGQGNSPLHF. Here the CDR3 DNA reads TGTGCCAGCAGCCGAGGACAGGGCAATTCACCCCTCCACTTT. V is TRBV12-3 or TRBV12-4 and J is TRBJ1-6, with 8 nucleotides matching TRBD1. CDR3 length: 14 amino acids. The ends lost 6 bases at V and 7 bases at J; junction bases unmatched: 5.

This clonotype showed up many times. The genes are TRBV5-1 and TRBJ2-7; D is unresolved. There are 15 residues in the CDR3. Germline CDR1 is SGHRS and CDR2 is YFSETQ. Trimming stripped 0 bases from V and 3 bases from J, with 13 bases between. The CDR3 here is CASSLVSNAVYEQYF. CDR3 bases: TGCGCCAGCAGCTTGGTATCCAACGCGGTCTACGAGCAGTACTTC.

This clonotype has a count of ten or more. V and J are TRBV21-1 and TRBJ1-2. TRBV21-1 is classified as a pseudogene. The CDR3 totals 15 residues. The CDR3: CASTQRKPGPYGYTF. The CDR3 bases are TGTGCCAGCACTCAGAGGAAGCCGGGCCCCTATGGCTACACCTTC.

Notes on this clonotype: A clone one base away is much larger, so this may be a read error. The J gene is TRBJ2-7, the V gene TRBV4-1; D gene unclear. Germline CDR1 reads MGHRA; CDR2 reads YSYEKL. V dropped 5 bases and J dropped 1 base, with 12 bases sitting between them. The CDR3 has 14 amino acids. DNA for the CDR3: TGCGCCAGCAGCTATCCGGGCCCGTCCTACGAGCAGTACTTC. Encoded protein: CASSYPGPSYEQYF.